One sample yielded the 7 T cell receptor beta chains listed below, sequenced in a study of blood T cell repertoires in COVID-19. Method: immunoSEQ multiplex PCR; TCRdb's copy keeps in-frame clones and lacks some. The sample has roughly 9,900 clones, around 76% seen once. Input material: peripheral blood. The source of these receptors is a human donor in a cohort sampled during active COVID-19.

The sample holds a few counts of this clone. The chain employs TRBV3-1 (or the pseudogene TRBV3-2) and TRBJ1-1; D not certain. Germline V CDR1 and CDR2: LGHDT, YNNKEL (reference sequence). The CDR3 has 13 amino acids. V was cut by 3 bases and J by 1 base, with 6 bases left in between. CDR3 in DNA: TGTGCCAGCAGCCATCGGGGGAACACTGAAGCTTTCTTT. Protein product: CASSHRGNTEAFF.

CDR3 amino acids: CAISEWGDQPQHF. CDR3 DNA sequence: TGTGCCATCAGTGAGTGGGGGGACCAGCCCCAGCATTTT. The rearrangement links TRBV10-3 to TRBJ1-5, with D possibly being TRBD1 (5 bases). Germline CDR1 ENHRY, CDR2 SYGVKD. The germline V and J ends were trimmed by 1 base and 7 bases, with 8 bases remaining between them. The CDR3 is made up of 13 amino acids.

The V call is TRBV9, the J call TRBJ1-1; 10 positions match TRBD1. CDR3 length: 15 residues. With 1 base clipped from V and 4 bases from J, the junction kept 4 bases outside the gene matches. Germline V CDR1 and CDR2: SGDLS, YYNGEE. The CDR3 DNA sequence: TGTGCCAGCAGCGTAACCTGGACAGGGGGCACTGAAGCTTTCTTT. Protein product: CASSVTWTGGTEAFF.

This chain uses TRBV27 with TRBJ2-3; tentative D call: TRBD1 (5 bases). Looked up from germline, CDR1 is MNHEY and CDR2 is SMNVEV (reference sequence). Trimming removed 11 bases from V and 1 base from J, with 10 bases in between. CDR3 length: 12 residues. This CDR3 reads CAVGHGTDTQYF. DNA for the CDR3: TGTGCCGTTGGACACGGCACAGATACGCAGTATTTT.

DNA for the CDR3: TGCGCCAGCAGCCAATTCCTGGGGGGGACAGGGCTAAGTGGGTACTTC. Protein sequence: CASSQFLGGTGLSGYF. This chain joins TRBV4-1 and TRBJ2-7, with 9 bases matching TRBD1. This CDR3 spans 16 amino acids. Germline V lookup: CDR1 MGHRA, CDR2 YSYEKL. J was trimmed by 12 bases and V by 2 bases; bases with no gene match: 17.

The J gene is TRBJ2-7, the V gene TRBV19; 8 bases align to TRBD2. V shed 3 bases, J shed 1 base, and the junction held 5 bases outside the gene matches. The CDR3 contains 15 residues. In germline, CDR1 is LNHDA, CDR2 SQIVND (reference sequence). As DNA, the CDR3 is TGTGCCAGTAGTATTATCAGCGGGGGATCCTACGAGCAGTACTTC. Translated: CASSIISGGSYEQYF.

The chain has TRBV6-5 and TRBJ2-7; 7 nucleotides agree with TRBD1. CDR1 is MNHEY, CDR2 SVGAGI, per germline. V shed 4 bases and J 5 bases; nucleotides not matched to a gene: 14. The CDR3 spans 16 residues. The CDR3 here is CASSSIRGTAENEQYF. CDR3 DNA sequence: TGTGCCAGCAGTTCAATCAGGGGGACCGCCGAAAACGAGCAGTACTTC.